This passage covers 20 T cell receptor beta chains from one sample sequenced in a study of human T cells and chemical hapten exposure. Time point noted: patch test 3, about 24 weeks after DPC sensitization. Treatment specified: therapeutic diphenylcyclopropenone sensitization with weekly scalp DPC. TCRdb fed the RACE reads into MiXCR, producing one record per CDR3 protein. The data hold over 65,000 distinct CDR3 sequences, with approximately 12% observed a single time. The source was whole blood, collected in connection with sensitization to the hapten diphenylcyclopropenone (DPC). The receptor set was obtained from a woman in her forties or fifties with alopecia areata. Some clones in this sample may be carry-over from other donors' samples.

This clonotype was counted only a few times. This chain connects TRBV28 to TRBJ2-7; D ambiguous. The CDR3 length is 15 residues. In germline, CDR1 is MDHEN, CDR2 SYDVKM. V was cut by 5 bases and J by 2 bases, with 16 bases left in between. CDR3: CASSPAPLGTYEQYF. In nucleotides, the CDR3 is TGTGCCAGCAGTCCAGCCCCACTCGGAACCTACGAGCAGTACTTC.

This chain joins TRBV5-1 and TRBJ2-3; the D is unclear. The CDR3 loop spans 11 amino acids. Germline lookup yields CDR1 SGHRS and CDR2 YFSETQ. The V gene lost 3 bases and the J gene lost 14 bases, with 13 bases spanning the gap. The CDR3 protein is CASSSAGRAYF. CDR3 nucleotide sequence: TGCGCCAGCAGCTCTGCAGGACGTGCGTATTTT.

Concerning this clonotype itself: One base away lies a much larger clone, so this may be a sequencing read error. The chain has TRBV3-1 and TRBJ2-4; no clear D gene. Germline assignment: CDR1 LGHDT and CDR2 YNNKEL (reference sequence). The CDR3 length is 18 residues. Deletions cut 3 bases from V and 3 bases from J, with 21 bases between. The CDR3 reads CASSHASEVGLVKNIQYF. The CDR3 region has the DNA TGTGCCAGCAGCCACGCCTCCGAGGTGGGTCTGGTCAAAAACATTCAGTACTTC.

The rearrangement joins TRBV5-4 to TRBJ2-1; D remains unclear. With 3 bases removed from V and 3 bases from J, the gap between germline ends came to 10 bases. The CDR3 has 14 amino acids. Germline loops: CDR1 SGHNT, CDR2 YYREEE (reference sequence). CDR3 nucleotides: TGTGCCAGCAGCTCCTCGGTGGACTACAATGAGCAGTTCTTC. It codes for CASSSSVDYNEQFF.

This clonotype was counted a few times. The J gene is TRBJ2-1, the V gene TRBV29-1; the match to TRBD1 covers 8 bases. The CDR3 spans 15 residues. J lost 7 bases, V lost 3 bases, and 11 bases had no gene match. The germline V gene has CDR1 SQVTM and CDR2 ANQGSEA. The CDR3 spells CSVEWQGARWNEQFF. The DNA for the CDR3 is TGCAGCGTTGAGTGGCAGGGGGCGCGATGGAATGAGCAGTTCTTC.

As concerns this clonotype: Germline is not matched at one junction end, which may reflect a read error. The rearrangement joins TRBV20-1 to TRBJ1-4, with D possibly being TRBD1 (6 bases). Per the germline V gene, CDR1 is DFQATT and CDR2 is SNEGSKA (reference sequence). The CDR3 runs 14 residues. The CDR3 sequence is CSARVGGPGEKLFF. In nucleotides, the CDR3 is TGCAGTGCAAGAGTCGGGGGGCCCGGGGAAAAACTGTTTTTT.

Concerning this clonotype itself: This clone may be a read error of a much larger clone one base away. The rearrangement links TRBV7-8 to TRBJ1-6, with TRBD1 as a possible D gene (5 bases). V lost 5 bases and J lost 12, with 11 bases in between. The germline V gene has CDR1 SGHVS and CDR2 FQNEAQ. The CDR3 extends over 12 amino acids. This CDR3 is CASSVQDLPLHF. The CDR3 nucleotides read TGTGCCAGCAGCGTACAGGATTTACCCCTCCACTTT.

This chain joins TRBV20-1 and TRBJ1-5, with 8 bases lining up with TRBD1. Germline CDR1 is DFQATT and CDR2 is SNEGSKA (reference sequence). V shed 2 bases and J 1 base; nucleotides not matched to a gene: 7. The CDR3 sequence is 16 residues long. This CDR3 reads CSARQKYRGSNQPQHF. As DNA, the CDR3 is TGCAGTGCTAGACAAAAGTACAGGGGGAGCAATCAGCCCCAGCATTTT.

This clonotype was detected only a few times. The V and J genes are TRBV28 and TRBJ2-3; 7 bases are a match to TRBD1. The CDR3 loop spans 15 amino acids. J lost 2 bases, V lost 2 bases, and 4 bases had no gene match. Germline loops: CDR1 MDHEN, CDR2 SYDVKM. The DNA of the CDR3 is TGTGCCAGCAGTTTACCGGGACAGTACACAGATACGCAGTATTTT. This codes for CASSLPGQYTDTQYF.

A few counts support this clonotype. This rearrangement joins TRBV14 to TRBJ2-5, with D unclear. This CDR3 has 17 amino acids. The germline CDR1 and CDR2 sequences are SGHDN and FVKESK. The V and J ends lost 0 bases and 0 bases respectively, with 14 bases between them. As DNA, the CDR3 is TGTGCCAGCAGCCAAGAAGGTGGGCACGAGTACCAAGAGACCCAGTACTTC. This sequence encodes CASSQEGGHEYQETQYF.

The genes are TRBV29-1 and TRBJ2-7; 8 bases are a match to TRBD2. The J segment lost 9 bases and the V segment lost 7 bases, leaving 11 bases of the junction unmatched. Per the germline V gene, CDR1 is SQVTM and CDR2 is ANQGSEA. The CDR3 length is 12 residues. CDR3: CSAGTSGGVQYF. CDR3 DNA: TGCAGCGCCGGGACCTCCGGGGGGGTGCAGTACTTC.

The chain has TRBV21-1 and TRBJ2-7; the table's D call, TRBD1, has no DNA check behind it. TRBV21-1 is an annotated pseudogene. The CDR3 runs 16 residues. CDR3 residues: CASSKSRGDRSYEQYF. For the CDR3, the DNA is TGTGCCAGCAGCAAGTCCCGTGGGGACAGATCCTACGAGCAGTACTTC.

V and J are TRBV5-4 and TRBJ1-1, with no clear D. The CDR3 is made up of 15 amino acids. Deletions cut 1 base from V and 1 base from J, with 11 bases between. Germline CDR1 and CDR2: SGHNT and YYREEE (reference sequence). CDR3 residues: CASSLPSASNTEAFF. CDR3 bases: TGTGCCAGCAGCTTGCCGTCAGCGTCGAACACTGAAGCTTTCTTT.

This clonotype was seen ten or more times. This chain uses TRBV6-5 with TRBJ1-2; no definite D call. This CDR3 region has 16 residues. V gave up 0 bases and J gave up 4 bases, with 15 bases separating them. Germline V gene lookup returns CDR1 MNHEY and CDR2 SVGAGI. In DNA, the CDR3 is TGTGCCAGCAGTTACTCGGCAGTTCTCGGACTCTATGGCTACACCTTC. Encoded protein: CASSYSAVLGLYGYTF.

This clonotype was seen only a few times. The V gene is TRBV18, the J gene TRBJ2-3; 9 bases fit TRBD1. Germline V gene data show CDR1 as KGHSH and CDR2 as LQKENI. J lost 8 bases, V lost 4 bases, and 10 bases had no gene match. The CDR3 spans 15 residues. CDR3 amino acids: CASSQGQGVDGTQYF. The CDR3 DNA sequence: TGTGCCAGCTCACAGGGACAGGGAGTAGACGGTACGCAGTATTTT.

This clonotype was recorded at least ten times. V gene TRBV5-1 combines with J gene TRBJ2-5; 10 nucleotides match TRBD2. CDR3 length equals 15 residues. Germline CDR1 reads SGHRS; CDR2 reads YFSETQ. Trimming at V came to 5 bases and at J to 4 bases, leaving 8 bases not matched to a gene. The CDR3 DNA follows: TGCGCCAGCAGTTTAGTAGCGGGAGGTCGAGAGACCCAGTACTTC. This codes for CASSLVAGGRETQYF.

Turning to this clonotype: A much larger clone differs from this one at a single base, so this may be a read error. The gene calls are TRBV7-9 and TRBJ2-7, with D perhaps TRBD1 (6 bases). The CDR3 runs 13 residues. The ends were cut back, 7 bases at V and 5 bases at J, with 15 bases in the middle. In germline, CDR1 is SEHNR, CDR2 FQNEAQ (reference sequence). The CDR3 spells CASTRGEDHEQYF. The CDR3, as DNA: TGTGCCAGCACCAGGGGCGAGGACCACGAGCAGTACTTC.

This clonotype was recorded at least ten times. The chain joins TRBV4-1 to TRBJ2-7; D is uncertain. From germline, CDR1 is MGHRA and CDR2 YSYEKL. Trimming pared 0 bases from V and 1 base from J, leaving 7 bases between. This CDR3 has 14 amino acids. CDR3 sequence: CASSQEPRSYEQYF. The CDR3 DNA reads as TGCGCCAGCAGCCAAGAACCCCGATCCTACGAGCAGTACTTC.

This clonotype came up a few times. This CDR3 is CAISLGGETYFSYNEQFF. CDR3 nucleotides: TGTGCCATCTCCTTGGGGGGGGAGACTTACTTCTCCTACAATGAGCAGTTCTTC. The chain recombines TRBV28 with TRBJ2-1; TRBD2 agrees at 7 bases. CDR1 and CDR2 (germline): MDHEN, SYDVKM. The CDR3 has 18 amino acids. J lost 0 bases, V lost 10 bases, and 18 bases had no gene match. Full variable domain (missing parts from reference TRBV28 and TRBJ2-1): DVKVTQSSRYLVKRTGEKVFLECVQDMDHENMFWYRQDPGLGLRLIYFSYDVKMKEKGDIPEGYSVSREKKERFSLILESASTNQTSMYLCAISLGGETYFSYNEQFFGPGTRLTVL.

CDR3 coding DNA: TGTGCCAGCAGTTACGGGGGAATGAACACTGAAGCTTTCTTT. Protein product: CASSYGGMNTEAFF. The chain carries TRBV6-2 or TRBV6-3 and TRBJ1-1; the D gene is possibly TRBD1 (5 bases). The CDR3 runs to 14 residues. CDR1 is MNHEY, CDR2 SVGEGT, per germline. Between the trimmed V and J ends, which lost 2 bases and 0 bases, there was a span of 7 bases.